Sequencing of this T cell receptor (beta chain) was carried out in a study of blood T cell repertoires in COVID-19. Background on the study: Donors in the United States, Italy and Spain gave samples during acute or convalescent COVID-19. T cells, B-cell-depleted T cells, or PBMCs supplied cDNA or gDNA.

The CDR3 contains 15 residues. The V and J ends lost 2 bases and 2 bases respectively, with 11 bases between them. From germline, CDR1 is KGHDR and CDR2 SFDVKD. Generated by immunoSEQ multiplex PCR, the TCRdb table keeps only in-frame clones and is missing some. Of 300,000 to 350,000 clones in the sample, 90% were seen once. The TCR comes from a woman in her 30s with COVID-19, enrolled during active disease. This chain joins TRBV24-1 and TRBJ1-2, with a tentative D call TRBD1 (5 bases). The source material was peripheral blood. CDR3 sequence reads: CATSDSRVRNYGYTF. The CDR3 DNA reads TGTGCCACCAGTGATTCCAGGGTTAGAAACTATGGCTACACCTTC.